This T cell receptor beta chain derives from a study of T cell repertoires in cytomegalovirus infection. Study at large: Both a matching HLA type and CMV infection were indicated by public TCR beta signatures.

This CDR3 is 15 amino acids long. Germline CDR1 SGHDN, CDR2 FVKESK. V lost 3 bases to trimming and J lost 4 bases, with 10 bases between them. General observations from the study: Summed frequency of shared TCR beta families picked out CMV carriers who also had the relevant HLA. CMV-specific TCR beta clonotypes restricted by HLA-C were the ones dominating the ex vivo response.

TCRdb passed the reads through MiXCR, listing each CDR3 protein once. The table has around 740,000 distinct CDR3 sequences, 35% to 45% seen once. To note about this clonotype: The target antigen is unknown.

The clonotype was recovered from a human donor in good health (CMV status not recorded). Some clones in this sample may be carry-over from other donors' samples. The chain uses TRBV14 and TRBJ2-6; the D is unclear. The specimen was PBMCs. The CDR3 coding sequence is TGTGCCAGCAGCCAGCGCGTCTGGGGGGCCAACGTCCTGACTTTC. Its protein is CASSQRVWGANVLTF.